Shown below are 29 T cell receptor beta chains from a single sample sequenced in a study of control samples from healthy donors and cancer patients (dated by TCRdb to the early 2020s). Libraries were made using the immunoSEQ multiplex PCR assay. TCRdb provides this immuneACCESS table in a form limited to in-frame rearrangements. Some clones are lacking; in checked studies, under half of them reflect an unresolved V gene, and why the rest are absent is not known. The sample data list 120,000 to 150,000 clones, and 93% of these were observed just once. The top ten hold about 5.8% of the sample. Sequencing was carried out using blood. These receptors all come from a man aged 18-30 years in good health.

This clone was detected once. The CDR3 nucleotides are TGTGCCAGCAGCTTTTGGGGTGCCGGGGAGCTGTTTTTT. It encodes CASSFWGAGELFF. The chain carries TRBV7-3 and TRBJ2-2; no clear D gene. V lost 3 bases and J 6 bases, leaving 8 bases between the germline ends. The CDR3 loop spans 13 amino acids. The germline CDR1 and CDR2 sequences are SGHTA and FQGTGA. The full variable domain, in which reference TRBV7-3 and TRBJ2-2 provide the parts outside the CDR3, is GAGVSQTPSNKVTEKGKYVELRCDPISGHTALYWYRQSLGQGPEFLIYFQGTGAADDSGLPNDRFFAVRPEGSVSTLKIQRTERGDSAVYLCASSFWGAGELFFGEGSRLTVL.

V and J are TRBV11-3 and TRBJ2-1; D is perhaps TRBD1 (6 bases). V was trimmed by 3 bases and J by 8 bases, leaving 14 bases between them. There are 14 residues in the CDR3. The germline CDR1 and CDR2 sequences are SGHNT and YENEEA. CDR3 in amino acids: CASSFEDSSDEQFF. In DNA, the CDR3 is TGTGCCAGCAGCTTCGAGGACAGTTCCGATGAGCAGTTCTTC.

This sequence joins TRBV11-1 and TRBJ1-1; unclear D gene. Trimming shortened V by 3 bases and J by 5 bases, and 10 bases separated the two germline ends. The CDR3 spans 13 residues. The V gene's germline CDR1 is SGHAT and CDR2 FQDESV (reference sequence). The CDR3 protein is CASSLELGTEAFF. The CDR3 DNA reads TGTGCCAGCAGCTTGGAGTTGGGGACTGAAGCTTTCTTT.

The chain links TRBV19 to TRBJ1-2, with 8 bases matching TRBD1. From germline, CDR1 is LNHDA and CDR2 SQIVND (reference sequence). Trimming removed 3 bases from V and 3 bases from J; junction bases left unmatched: 6. The CDR3 totals 15 residues. CDR3 DNA sequence: TGTGCCAGTAGTATGGACAGGGAACGCGACTATGGCTACACCTTC. Translated, it gives CASSMDRERDYGYTF.

V is TRBV28 and J is TRBJ1-2, with 8 bases lining up with TRBD1. The CDR3 is made up of 13 amino acids. V was pared by 5 bases and J by 4 bases, with 3 bases of the junction left unmatched. Germline V CDR1 and CDR2: MDHEN, SYDVKM. CDR3 region: CASSEQGGYGYTF. In DNA form, the CDR3 reads TGTGCCAGCAGTGAACAGGGGGGCTATGGCTACACCTTC.

The chain is built from TRBV20-1 and TRBJ1-5; D is uncertain. CDR1 and CDR2 (germline): DFQATT, SNEGSKA (reference sequence). Trimming cost V 2 bases and J 4 bases, with 0 bases left between them. The CDR3 extends over 10 amino acids. CDR3 amino acids: CSARNQPQHF. The CDR3, as DNA: TGCAGTGCTAGAAATCAGCCCCAGCATTTT.

J is TRBJ2-3 and V is TRBV19; the D call may be TRBD1 or TRBD2 (5 bases each). V lost 4 bases, J lost 1 base, and 15 bases lay in between. Germline V gene lookup returns CDR1 LNHDA and CDR2 SQIVND (reference sequence). CDR3 length: 16 amino acids. CDR3 bases: TGTGCCAGTAGTAACCGACGGGGACGGCGCACAGATACGCAGTATTTT. It yields the protein CASSNRRGRRTDTQYF. The whole variable domain, remainder taken from reference TRBV19 and TRBJ2-3, is DGGITQSPKYLFRKEGQNVTLSCEQNLNHDAMYWYRQDPGQGLRLIYYSQIVNDFQKGDIAEGYSVSREKKESFPLTVTSAQKNPTAFYLCASSNRRGRRTDTQYFGPGTRLTVL.

J is TRBJ2-1 and V is TRBV5-1; 7 bases map to TRBD2. The CDR3 is 14 amino acids. Trimming took 7 bases from V and 3 from J; bases not matched to a gene: 7. Germline-derived CDR1 and CDR2 are SGHRS and YFSETQ. This CDR3 is CASGGSGSYNEQFF. The CDR3 nucleotides read TGCGCCAGCGGCGGGAGCGGCAGCTACAATGAGCAGTTCTTC.

The chain uses TRBV5-1 and TRBJ1-4; TRBD1 aligns across 8 bases. CDR1 and CDR2 (germline): SGHRS, YFSETQ. After removal of 0 bases from V and 5 bases from J, the junction contained 6 bases not matched to a gene. The CDR3 length is 16 residues. The CDR3 region has the DNA TGCGCCAGCAGCTTGGACGCAGGGGGCGCGAATGAAAAACTGTTTTTT. Translating gives CASSLDAGGANEKLFF. The complete variable domain, with remaining parts taken from reference TRBV5-1 and TRBJ1-4, reads KAGVTQTPRYLIKTRGQQVTLSCSPISGHRSVSWYQQTPGQGLQFLFEYFSETQRNKGNFPGRFSGRQFSNSRSEMNVSTLELGDSALYLCASSLDAGGANEKLFFGSGTQLSVL.

This chain uses TRBV7-9 with TRBJ2-7, with D tentatively TRBD1 or TRBD2 (5 bases each). Trimming pared 0 bases from V and 3 bases from J, leaving 9 bases between. The V gene's germline CDR1 is SEHNR and CDR2 FQNEAQ (reference sequence). This CDR3 comprises 14 residues. The CDR3 reads CASSLAVGVYEQYF. In DNA form, the CDR3 reads TGTGCCAGCAGCTTAGCGGTGGGGGTCTACGAGCAGTACTTC.

This chain joins TRBV5-5 and TRBJ1-2, with D unresolved. V was shortened by 1 base and J by 0 bases, with 10 bases between the two germline ends. The CDR3 sequence is 15 residues long. Germline values: CDR1 SGHKS, CDR2 YYEKEE (reference sequence). The CDR3 coding sequence is TGTGCCAGCAGCTTGAGCCGGTCTGCTAACTATGGCTACACCTTC. This sequence encodes CASSLSRSANYGYTF. Full variable domain (outside the CDR3, taken from reference TRBV5-5 and TRBJ1-2): DAGVTQSPTHLIKTRGQQVTLRCSPISGHKSVSWYQQVLGQGPQFIFQYYEKEERGRGNFPDRFSARQFPNYSSELNVNALLLGDSALYLCASSLSRSANYGYTFGSGTRLTVV.

V usage is TRBV7-2 and J usage is TRBJ2-7; D call uncertain. The CDR3 has 13 amino acids. Trimming left V 4 bases short and J 1 base short, with 8 bases between. Germline lookup yields CDR1 SGHTA and CDR2 FQGNSA. The CDR3 DNA is TGTGCCAGCAGCTACCGACGGTCCTACGAGCAGTACTTC. Protein product: CASSYRRSYEQYF.

The chain joins TRBV4-2 to TRBJ1-5; possible D gene TRBD1, 5 bases. The CDR3 is 16 residues long. V lost 0 bases and J 6 bases, leaving 15 bases between the germline ends. The germline CDR1 and CDR2 sequences are LGHNA and YNFKEQ. The CDR3 region has the DNA TGTGCCAGCAGCCAAGATCGAGGCAGGGATGGTCAGCCCCAGCATTTT. Protein sequence: CASSQDRGRDGQPQHF.

This chain uses TRBV6-2 or TRBV6-3 with TRBJ2-4; weak D call: TRBD1 (5 bases). The V gene lost 0 bases and the J gene lost 8 bases, with 17 bases spanning the gap. This CDR3 has 16 amino acids. Germline-derived CDR1 and CDR2 are MNHEY and SVGEGT. CDR3 coding DNA: TGTGCCAGCAGTTACTCGAGTCCAGGGCCCATGGACATTCAGTACTTC. It translates to CASSYSSPGPMDIQYF.

The chain carries TRBV7-2 and TRBJ2-5; 7 bases are shared with TRBD2. Germline assignment: CDR1 SGHTA and CDR2 FQGNSA. The CDR3 is 15 residues long. V shed 0 bases, J shed 4 bases, and the junction held 5 bases outside the gene matches. CDR3 DNA sequence: TGTGCCAGCAGCTTAGCACAGACTAGCAGAGAGACCCAGTACTTC. The encoded protein is CASSLAQTSRETQYF.

The CDR3 loop is CASSYGRSSYEQYF. CDR3 nucleotide sequence: TGTGCCAGCAGTTACGGACGGTCCTCCTACGAGCAGTACTTC. The chain carries TRBV6-5 and TRBJ2-7; no reliable D call. The CDR3 has 14 amino acids. Germline V CDR1 and CDR2: MNHEY, SVGAGI. Deletions cut 2 bases from V and 0 bases from J, with 8 bases between.

The chain links TRBV28 to TRBJ1-2, with 9 bases that match TRBD1. CDR3 length equals 16 residues. Germline CDR1 reads MDHEN; CDR2 reads SYDVKM. V gave up 2 bases and J gave up 8 bases; unmatched junction bases: 12. The CDR3 reads CASSLPGQGESRGYTF. For the CDR3, the DNA is TGTGCCAGCAGTTTACCGGGACAGGGAGAGTCTCGGGGCTACACCTTC.

The chain couples TRBV28 to TRBJ2-1; TRBD2 might be the D (5 bases). The CDR3 loop spans 15 amino acids. Germline loops: CDR1 MDHEN, CDR2 SYDVKM. The V gene lost 2 bases and the J gene lost 7 bases, with 15 bases spanning the gap. CDR3 amino acids: CASSLVPQSGNEQFF. The CDR3 region has the DNA TGTGCCAGCAGTTTAGTACCTCAATCGGGGAATGAGCAGTTCTTC.

Only one count was recorded for this clone. The chain employs TRBV7-8 and TRBJ2-7; TRBD2 is a possible D gene (5 bases). The CDR3 length is 15 residues. Germline V gene data show CDR1 as SGHVS and CDR2 as FQNEAQ. Trimming took 11 bases from V and 0 from J, leaving 20 bases between them. CDR3 nucleotides: TGTGCCTCCCAGCCCGGGGTCCCAGCCTCCTACGAGCAGTACTTC. It specifies CASQPGVPASYEQYF.

The chain is built from TRBV19 and TRBJ2-1; the match to TRBD2 covers 9 bases. In germline, CDR1 is LNHDA, CDR2 SQIVND (reference sequence). The CDR3 covers 14 residues. The trim removed 6 bases at V and 5 bases at J, leaving 5 bases unmatched. CDR3 in DNA: TGTGCCAGTAGGCAGACTAGCGGAAACAATGAGCAGTTCTTC. This sequence encodes CASRQTSGNNEQFF.

The chain links TRBV4-1 to TRBJ1-1; the D is unclear. V dropped 0 bases and J dropped 6 bases, with 11 bases sitting between them. Germline CDR1 and CDR2: MGHRA and YSYEKL. This CDR3 has 14 residues. The CDR3 coding sequence is TGCGCCAGCAGCCAAGACCTCAAGGAGCCTGAAGCTTTCTTT. Translating gives CASSQDLKEPEAFF.

The genes are TRBV7-6 and TRBJ2-1, with 9 bases matching TRBD1. Germline lookup yields CDR1 SGHVS and CDR2 FNYEAQ. Trimming removed 5 bases from V and 2 bases from J; junction bases left unmatched: 4. This CDR3 has 15 amino acids. The CDR3 sequence: CASSRTGGAYNEQFF. The DNA of the CDR3 is TGTGCCAGCAGCCGTACAGGGGGCGCCTACAATGAGCAGTTCTTC. The full variable domain, in which reference TRBV7-6 and TRBJ2-1 provide the parts outside the CDR3, is GAGVSQSPRYKVTKRGQDVALRCDPISGHVSLYWYRQALGQGPEFLTYFNYEAQQDKSGLPNDRFSAERPEGSISTLTIQRTEQRDSAMYRCASSRTGGAYNEQFFGPGTRLTVL.

V is TRBV2 and J is TRBJ1-1; D is uncertain. Per germline, CDR1 SNHLY and CDR2 FYNNEI. CDR3 size: 14 residues. V dropped 5 bases and J dropped 0 bases, with 10 bases sitting between them. The CDR3 reads CASSKQPMNTEAFF. In nucleotides, the CDR3 is TGTGCCAGCAGTAAGCAGCCAATGAACACTGAAGCTTTCTTT.

This sequence joins TRBV5-1 and TRBJ1-2, with D unresolved. CDR3 length: 15 residues. Between the trimmed V and J ends, which lost 1 base and 7 bases, there was a span of 17 bases. The germline V gene has CDR1 SGHRS and CDR2 YFSETQ. The CDR3 region is CASSLTASSRTGYTF. The CDR3 DNA sequence: TGCGCCAGCAGCTTGACAGCCAGTAGTAGAACTGGCTACACCTTC. Full variable domain (rest looked up from reference TRBV5-1 and TRBJ1-2): KAGVTQTPRYLIKTRGQQVTLSCSPISGHRSVSWYQQTPGQGLQFLFEYFSETQRNKGNFPGRFSGRQFSNSRSEMNVSTLELGDSALYLCASSLTASSRTGYTFGSGTRLTVV.

This chain joins TRBV29-1 and TRBJ2-7, with 10 bases identical to TRBD1. The V gene end was trimmed by 6 bases and the J gene end by 0 bases; junction bases not matched to a gene: 5. Germline CDR1 SQVTM, CDR2 ANQGSEA. The CDR3 loop spans 14 amino acids. CDR3 residues: CSVTGTGDSYEQYF. In DNA, the CDR3 is TGCAGCGTAACCGGGACAGGGGACTCCTACGAGCAGTACTTC.

The chain uses TRBV7-9 and TRBJ1-1, with D possibly being TRBD1 (5 bases). This CDR3 is built from 16 residues. CDR1 and CDR2 (germline): SEHNR, FQNEAQ (reference sequence). Trimming left V 2 bases short and J 2 bases short, with 15 bases between. DNA for the CDR3: TGTGCCAGCAGCTTATTCTCCGATAGGGGAAACACTGAAGCTTTCTTT. This gives the protein CASSLFSDRGNTEAFF.

A few counts support this clone. The chain links TRBV6-4 to TRBJ1-6, with D possibly being TRBD1 (5 bases). This CDR3 region has 13 residues. V lost 2 bases to trimming and J lost 10 bases, with 9 bases between them. Germline lookup yields CDR1 MRHNA and CDR2 SNTAGT. The CDR3 bases are TGTGCCAGCAGTGACCAGGGTGGATCACCCCTCCACTTT. Its protein is CASSDQGGSPLHF.

This chain uses TRBV6-2 or TRBV6-3 with TRBJ2-7; D tentatively reads TRBD1 or TRBD2 (5 bases each). CDR3 length: 14 amino acids. Germline V gene sequence: CDR1 MNHEY, CDR2 SVGEGT. The V gene lost 1 base and the J gene lost 4 bases, with 11 bases spanning the gap. The CDR3 reads CASSYLGEQYEQYF. CDR3 coding DNA: TGTGCCAGCAGTTACTTGGGGGAGCAGTACGAGCAGTACTTC.

This chain links TRBV7-9 with TRBJ1-1; perhaps TRBD1 as D (6 bases). This CDR3 spans 16 amino acids. V shed 2 bases and J shed 3 bases, with 16 bases lying between them. Germline CDR1 is SEHNR and CDR2 is FQNEAQ (reference sequence). This chain's CDR3 is CASSLSRGSRDTEAFF. CDR3 nucleotides: TGTGCCAGCAGCTTATCCAGGGGATCTAGGGACACTGAAGCTTTCTTT.